These T cell receptor beta chains were read from a single sample in a study of regulatory T cells in long-lasting Graves disease. TCRdb re-analysed the multiplex PCR reads in MiXCR, keeping a single row per CDR3 protein. This table holds 350,000 to 450,000 distinct CDR3 sequences, roughly 23% found once. The sequences come from peripheral blood mononuclear cells (PBMCs), collected when the disease was refractory, from a patient treated with antithyroid drugs. These receptors were collected from a woman in her forties with Graves disease. CDR3s include the opening cysteine and the closing phenylalanine or tryptophan. The order of the fields is V gene, J gene, CDR3 protein.

TRBV6-1,TRBJ1-1,CASRPPTGEAFF
TRBV2,TRBJ1-4,CASSEVGQQKEKLFF
TRBV27,TRBJ2-1,CASMTSGSITYNEQFF
TRBV28,TRBJ2-3,CASRAGELDTQYF
TRBV10-1,TRBJ2-2,CASSDVGLAGENTGELFF
TRBV6-1,TRBJ1-2,CATSNYGYTF
TRBV27,TRBJ2-7,CASSSIDLPLYEQYF
TRBV6-1,TRBJ2-5,CASSYGQAYFKETQYF
TRBV27,TRBJ1-5,CASMSGNGQPQHF
TRBV5-1,TRBJ2-7,CATQPGQGSYEQYF
TRBV10-3,TRBJ1-1,CAIRTQVRDTEAFF
TRBV7-8,TRBJ1-1,CASSPQGLNTEAFF
TRBV29-1,.,CSGAGYNEQFF
TRBV2,TRBJ1-4,CASSSFRLRFGAGTLGEKLFF
TRBV19,TRBJ2-7,CASSRGLAGNEQYF
TRBV7-9,TRBJ1-1,CASSSSGTGETEAFF
TRBV6-5,TRBJ2-7,CASSYETSGSPHEQYF
TRBV10-1,TRBJ2-7,CASSESAGANEQYF
TRBV18,TRBJ1-4,CASSRTEATNEKLFF
TRBV20-1,TRBJ2-2,CSARDTGGWDGELFF
TRBV10-3,TRBJ1-5,CAISETWGLGSNQPQHF
TRBV5-4,TRBJ2-7,CASSPTGTSGREQYF
TRBV9,TRBJ2-7,CASSPGDFSYEQYF
TRBV7-8,TRBJ1-1,CASSLVTNTEAFF
TRBV2,TRBJ2-7,CASSATWTSGPSYEQYF
TRBV3-1,TRBJ1-3,CASSQVGNTIYF
TRBV12-5,TRBJ2-3,CASGPGPDTQYF
TRBV24-1,TRBJ2-5,CATSEFGQETQYF
TRBV28,TRBJ2-7,CASSSRSGRADEQYF
TRBV2,TRBJ1-4,CASSPDRFNEKLFF
TRBV6-2/TRBV6-3,TRBJ2-5,CASILDRVRETQYF
TRBV2,TRBJ2-7,CASSLVGSSYEQYF
TRBV7-9,TRBJ2-1,CASSLAWPGGNEQFF
TRBV5-5,TRBJ2-7,CASSLENWGQGIAQYF
TRBV20-1,TRBJ2-3,CSGSGLAAGLDTQYF
TRBV29-1,TRBJ2-7,CSVESWLEGGEQYF
TRBV2,TRBJ1-2,CASSDPGQGYGHTF
TRBV6-2/TRBV6-3,TRBJ2-7,CASSYYYEQYF
TRBV2,TRBJ1-5,CASSVDGRNQPQHF
TRBV10-2,TRBJ1-5,CASSVGGNRAYSNQPQHF
TRBV29-1,TRBJ2-5,CSATEGLGRATETQYF
TRBV20-1,TRBJ1-5,CSARGEGNQPQHF
TRBV28,TRBJ1-3,CASSATGAFGNTIYF
TRBV4-1,TRBJ1-4,CASHGIHNEKLFF
TRBV19,TRBJ1-2,CASTVRGRRPYGYTF
TRBV10-1,TRBJ2-1,CASSSGSGYNEQFF
TRBV18,TRBJ2-7,CASSPPLRAEQYF
TRBV4-3,TRBJ2-7,CASSQGRLAGGPTSREQYF
TRBV12-3/TRBV12-4,TRBJ2-1,CASSWGSITSGRYNEQFF
TRBV7-3,TRBJ2-3,CASLRHSTDTQYF
TRBV28,TRBJ1-1,CASSQMTGDLNTEAFF